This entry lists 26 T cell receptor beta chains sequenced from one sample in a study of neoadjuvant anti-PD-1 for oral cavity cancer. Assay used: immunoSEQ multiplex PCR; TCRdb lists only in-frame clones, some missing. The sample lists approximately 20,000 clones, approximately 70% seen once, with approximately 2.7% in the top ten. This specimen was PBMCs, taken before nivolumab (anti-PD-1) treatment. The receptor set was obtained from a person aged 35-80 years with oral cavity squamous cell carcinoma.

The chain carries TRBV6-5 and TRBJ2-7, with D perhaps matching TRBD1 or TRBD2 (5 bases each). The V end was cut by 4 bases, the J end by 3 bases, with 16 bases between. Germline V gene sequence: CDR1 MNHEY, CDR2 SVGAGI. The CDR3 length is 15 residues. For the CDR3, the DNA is TGTGCCAGCAGTTCAGTAGGGACGGGGAGCTACGAGCAGTACTTC. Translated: CASSSVGTGSYEQYF.

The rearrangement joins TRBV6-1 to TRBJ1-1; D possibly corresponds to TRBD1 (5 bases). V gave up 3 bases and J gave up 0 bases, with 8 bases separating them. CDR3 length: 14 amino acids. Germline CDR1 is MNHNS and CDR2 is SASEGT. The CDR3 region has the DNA TGTGCCAGCAGTGAGCGAGGGGTGAACACTGAAGCTTTCTTT. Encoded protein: CASSERGVNTEAFF.

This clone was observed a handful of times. The CDR3: CAWSFQGSSGYTF. The CDR3 DNA is TGTGCCTGGAGTTTTCAGGGGTCGTCTGGCTACACCTTC. The chain joins TRBV30 to TRBJ1-2; weak D call: TRBD1 (6 bases). The germline V and J ends were trimmed by 2 bases and 7 bases, with 14 bases remaining between them. The CDR3 extends over 13 amino acids. Germline V gives CDR1 GTSNPN, CDR2 SVGIG (reference sequence).

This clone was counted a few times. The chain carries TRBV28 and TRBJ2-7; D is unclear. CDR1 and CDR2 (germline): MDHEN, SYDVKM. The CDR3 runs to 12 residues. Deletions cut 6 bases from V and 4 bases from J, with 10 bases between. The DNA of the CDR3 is TGTGCCAGCAGCTCCGGGCTATACGAGCAGTACTTC. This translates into CASSSGLYEQYF.

The CDR3 spells CASSQGEGRTDTQYF. DNA for the CDR3: TGCGCCAGCAGCCAGGGGGAGGGGAGGACAGATACGCAGTATTTT. This sequence joins TRBV4-1 and TRBJ2-3; 7 bases line up with TRBD2. The CDR3 runs 15 residues. Unmatched junction bases numbered 6, after V lost 3 bases and J lost 3 bases. Germline values: CDR1 MGHRA, CDR2 YSYEKL.

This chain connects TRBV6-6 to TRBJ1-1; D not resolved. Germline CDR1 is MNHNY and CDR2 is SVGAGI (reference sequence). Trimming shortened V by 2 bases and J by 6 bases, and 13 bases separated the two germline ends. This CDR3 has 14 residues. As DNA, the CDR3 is TGTGCCAGCAGTTACGGCCTCGGCCTTGCTGAAGCTTTCTTT. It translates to CASSYGLGLAEAFF.

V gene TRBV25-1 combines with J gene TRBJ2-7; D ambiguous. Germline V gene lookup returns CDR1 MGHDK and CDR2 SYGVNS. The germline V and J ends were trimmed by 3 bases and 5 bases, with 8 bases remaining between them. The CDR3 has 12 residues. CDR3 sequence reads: CASSESGNEQYF. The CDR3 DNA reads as TGTGCCAGCAGTGAGTCCGGAAACGAGCAGTACTTC.

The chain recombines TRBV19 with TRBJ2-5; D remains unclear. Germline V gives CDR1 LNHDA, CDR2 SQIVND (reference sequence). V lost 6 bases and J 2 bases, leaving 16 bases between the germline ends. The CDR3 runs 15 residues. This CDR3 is CASSPLGRIQETQYF. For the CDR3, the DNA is TGTGCCAGTAGCCCTCTTGGGCGAATACAAGAGACCCAGTACTTC.

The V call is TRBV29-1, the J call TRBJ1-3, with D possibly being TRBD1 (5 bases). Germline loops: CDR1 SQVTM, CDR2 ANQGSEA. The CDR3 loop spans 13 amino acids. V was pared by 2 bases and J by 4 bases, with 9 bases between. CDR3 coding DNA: TGCAGCGTTGAATTGGGACGGGGAAACACCATATATTTT. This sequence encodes CSVELGRGNTIYF.

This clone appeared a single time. The CDR3 coding sequence is TGCGCCAGCAGCTTGGCATCCGGGACAGGAGGTGGCTACACCTTC. Residues: CASSLASGTGGGYTF. V is TRBV5-1 and J is TRBJ1-2, with 8 bases identical to TRBD1. With V trimmed by 0 bases and J by 7 bases, 8 bases remained unmatched. The CDR3 spans 15 residues. Germline CDR1 reads SGHRS; CDR2 reads YFSETQ.

The CDR3 here is CASSLGWSGTEAFF. The CDR3 DNA follows: TGTGCCAGCAGTTTAGGGTGGAGCGGCACTGAAGCTTTCTTT. The gene calls are TRBV6-1 and TRBJ1-1; D is uncertain. The CDR3 is made up of 14 amino acids. Trimming removed 5 bases from V and 4 bases from J, with 14 bases in between. From germline, CDR1 is MNHNS and CDR2 SASEGT.

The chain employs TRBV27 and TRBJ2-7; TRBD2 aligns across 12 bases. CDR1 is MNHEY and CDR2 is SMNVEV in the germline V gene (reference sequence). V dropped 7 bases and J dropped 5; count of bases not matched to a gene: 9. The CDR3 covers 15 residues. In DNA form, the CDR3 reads TGTGCCAGCACCGTGACTAGCGGGAGTTTGAACGAGCAGTACTTC. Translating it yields CASTVTSGSLNEQYF.

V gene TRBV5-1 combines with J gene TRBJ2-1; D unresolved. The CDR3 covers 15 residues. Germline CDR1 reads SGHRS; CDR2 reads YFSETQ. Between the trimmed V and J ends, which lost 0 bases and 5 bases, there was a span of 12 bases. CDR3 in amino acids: CASSLASTNHNEQFF. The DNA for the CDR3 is TGCGCCAGCAGCTTGGCTAGTACCAACCACAATGAGCAGTTCTTC.

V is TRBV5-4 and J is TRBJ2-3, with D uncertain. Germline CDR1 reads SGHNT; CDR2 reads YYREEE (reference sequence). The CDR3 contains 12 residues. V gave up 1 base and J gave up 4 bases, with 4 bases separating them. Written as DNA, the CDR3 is TGTGCCAGCAGCTTGCCGGCAGATACGCAGTATTTT. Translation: CASSLPADTQYF.

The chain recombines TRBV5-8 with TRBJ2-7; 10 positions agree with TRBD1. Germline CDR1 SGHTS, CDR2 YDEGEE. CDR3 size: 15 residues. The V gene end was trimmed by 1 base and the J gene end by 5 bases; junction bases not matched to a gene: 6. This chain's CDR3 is CASSLFRTGGHEQYF. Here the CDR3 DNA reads TGTGCCAGCAGCTTGTTTAGGACAGGGGGTCACGAGCAGTACTTC.

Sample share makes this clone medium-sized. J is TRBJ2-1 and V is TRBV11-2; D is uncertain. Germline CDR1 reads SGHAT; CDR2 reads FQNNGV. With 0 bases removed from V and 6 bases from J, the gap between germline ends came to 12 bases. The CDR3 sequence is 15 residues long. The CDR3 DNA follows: TGTGCCAGCAGCTTAGAAGCAACCTGGGGCAATGAGCAGTTCTTC. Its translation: CASSLEATWGNEQFF.

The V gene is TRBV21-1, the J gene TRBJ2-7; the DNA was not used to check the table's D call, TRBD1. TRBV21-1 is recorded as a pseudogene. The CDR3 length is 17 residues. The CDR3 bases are TGTGCCAGCAGCAAAGCCCTCCCGGACAGGTCACGAGGGGAGCAGTACTTC. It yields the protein CASSKALPDRSRGEQYF.

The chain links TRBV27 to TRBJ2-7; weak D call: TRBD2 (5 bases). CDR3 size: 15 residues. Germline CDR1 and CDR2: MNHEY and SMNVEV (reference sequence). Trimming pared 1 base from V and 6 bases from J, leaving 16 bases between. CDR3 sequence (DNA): TGTGCCAGCAGTTTATTGAGGGTACCTTATGGCGAGCAGTACTTC. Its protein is CASSLLRVPYGEQYF.

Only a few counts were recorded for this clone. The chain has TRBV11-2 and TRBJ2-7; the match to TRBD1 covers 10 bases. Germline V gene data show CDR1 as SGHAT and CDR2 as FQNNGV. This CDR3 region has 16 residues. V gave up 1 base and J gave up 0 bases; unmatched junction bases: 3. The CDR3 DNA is TGTGCCAGCAGCTTAGTGGGACAGGGGAGCTCCTACGAGCAGTACTTC. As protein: CASSLVGQGSSYEQYF. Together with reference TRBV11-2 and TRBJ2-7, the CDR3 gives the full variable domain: EAGVAQSPRYKIIEKRQSVAFWCNPISGHATLYWYQQILGQGPKLLIQFQNNGVVDDSQLPKDRFSAERLKGVDSTLKIQPAKLEDSAVYLCASSLVGQGSSYEQYFGPGTRLTVT.

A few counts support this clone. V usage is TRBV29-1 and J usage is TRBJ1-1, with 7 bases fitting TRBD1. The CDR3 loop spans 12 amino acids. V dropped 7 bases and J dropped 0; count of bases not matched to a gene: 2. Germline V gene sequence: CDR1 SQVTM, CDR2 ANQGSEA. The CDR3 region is CSGGQMNTEAFF. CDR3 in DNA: TGCAGCGGGGGACAGATGAACACTGAAGCTTTCTTT. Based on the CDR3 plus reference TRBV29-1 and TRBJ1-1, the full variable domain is SAVISQKPSRDICQRGTSLTIQCQVDSQVTMMFWYRQQPGQSLTLIATANQGSEATYESGFVIDKFPISRPNLTFSTLTVSNMSPEDSSIYLCSGGQMNTEAFFGQGTRLTVV.

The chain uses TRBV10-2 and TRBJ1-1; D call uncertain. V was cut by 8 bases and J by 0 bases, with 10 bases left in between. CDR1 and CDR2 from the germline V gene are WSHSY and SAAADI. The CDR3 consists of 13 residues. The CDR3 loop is CASRTQVNTEAFF. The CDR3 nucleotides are TGCGCCAGCCGAACCCAGGTGAACACTGAAGCTTTCTTT.

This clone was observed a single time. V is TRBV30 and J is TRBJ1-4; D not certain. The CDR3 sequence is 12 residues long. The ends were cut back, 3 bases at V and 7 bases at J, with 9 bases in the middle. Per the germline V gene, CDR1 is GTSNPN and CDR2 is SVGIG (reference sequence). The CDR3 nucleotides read TGTGCCTGGAGGAGTGGGAGTGAAAAACTGTTTTTT. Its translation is CAWRSGSEKLFF.

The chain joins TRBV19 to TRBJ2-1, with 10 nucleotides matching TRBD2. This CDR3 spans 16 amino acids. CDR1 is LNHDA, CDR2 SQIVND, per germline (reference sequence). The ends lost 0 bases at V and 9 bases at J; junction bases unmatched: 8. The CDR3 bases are TGTGCCAGTAGTATAGATCTAGAAGCGGGAGGGCGTGAGCAGTTCTTC. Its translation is CASSIDLEAGGREQFF.

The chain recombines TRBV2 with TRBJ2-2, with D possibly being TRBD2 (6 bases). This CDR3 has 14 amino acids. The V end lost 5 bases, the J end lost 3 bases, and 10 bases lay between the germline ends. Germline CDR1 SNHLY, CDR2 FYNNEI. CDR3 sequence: CASSQERDTGELFF. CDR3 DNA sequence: TGTGCCAGCAGTCAAGAGCGGGACACCGGGGAGCTGTTTTTT.

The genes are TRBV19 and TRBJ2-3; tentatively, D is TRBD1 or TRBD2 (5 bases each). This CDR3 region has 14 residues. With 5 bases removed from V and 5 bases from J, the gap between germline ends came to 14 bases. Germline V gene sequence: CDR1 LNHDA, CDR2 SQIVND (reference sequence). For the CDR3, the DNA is TGTGCCAGTAGTTTGGGGGTAGCGAGAGATACGCAGTATTTT. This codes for CASSLGVARDTQYF.

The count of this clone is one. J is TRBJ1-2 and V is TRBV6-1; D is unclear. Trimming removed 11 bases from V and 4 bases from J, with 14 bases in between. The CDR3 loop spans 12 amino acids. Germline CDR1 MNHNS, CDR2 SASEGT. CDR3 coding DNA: TGTGCCGGGCGGAGGGATCGCTATGGCTACACCTTC. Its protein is CAGRRDRYGYTF.